A selection of T cell receptor beta chains follows, all from one sample in a study of blood T cell repertoires in COVID-19. Clones were read by immunoSEQ multiplex PCR, and TCRdb kept only the in-frame ones, dropping some. Of about 75,000 clones listed, 80% to 90% were seen once; the top ten hold approximately 20%. Sequenced: peripheral blood. The receptors were gathered from a woman in her forties or fifties with acute or convalescent COVID-19. The CDR3 runs from the conserved cysteine through the conserved F or W. Each record gives: J gene, V gene, clone size, D gene, CDR3 protein, CDR3 DNA. A D gene is named only where the DNA matches it firmly. Clone size is not always given. Where it is, it says once, few, many or a class for expanded clones.

J gene: TRBJ2-1
V gene: TRBV5-4
clone size: .
D gene: TRBD1
CDR3 protein: CASSLGGRGNNEQFF
CDR3 DNA: TGTGCCAGCAGCTTGGGGGGCAGGGGGAACAATGAGCAGTTCTTC

J gene: TRBJ2-2
V gene: TRBV14
clone size: .
D gene: .
CDR3 protein: CASSRQRPANTGELFF
CDR3 DNA: TGTGCCAGCAGCCGTCAGCGGCCAGCGAACACCGGGGAGCTGTTTTTT

J gene: TRBJ2-7
V gene: TRBV7-9
clone size: .
D gene: .
CDR3 protein: CASSPDGARGEQYF
CDR3 DNA: TGTGCCAGCAGTCCCGACGGGGCCCGGGGGGAGCAGTACTTC

J gene: TRBJ2-7
V gene: TRBV7-9
clone size: .
D gene: .
CDR3 protein: CASSLGGMGYEQYF
CDR3 DNA: TGTGCCAGCAGCTTAGGAGGGATGGGGTACGAGCAGTACTTC

J gene: TRBJ1-1
V gene: TRBV29-1
clone size: .
D gene: .
CDR3 protein: CSASDRNTEAFF
CDR3 DNA: TGCAGCGCCTCAGACAGGAACACTGAAGCTTTCTTT

J gene: TRBJ2-7
V gene: TRBV5-1
clone size: .
D gene: .
CDR3 protein: CASSLAPRGNYEQYF
CDR3 DNA: TGCGCCAGCAGCTTAGCGCCTAGGGGGAACTACGAGCAGTACTTC

J gene: TRBJ2-5
V gene: TRBV7-9
clone size: .
D gene: .
CDR3 protein: CASSTRRETGQPADF
CDR3 DNA: TGTGCCAGCAGCACGCGCCGCGAAACTGGACAGCCGGCGGACTTC

J gene: TRBJ1-2
V gene: TRBV2
clone size: .
D gene: .
CDR3 protein: CASRGQTANYGYTF
CDR3 DNA: TGTGCCAGCAGAGGGCAGACAGCTAACTATGGCTACACCTTC

J gene: TRBJ2-1
V gene: TRBV10-3
clone size: .
D gene: TRBD2
CDR3 protein: CAISESAAGAGEQFF
CDR3 DNA: TGTGCCATCAGTGAGTCGGCAGCGGGGGCTGGTGAGCAGTTCTTC

J gene: TRBJ2-1
V gene: TRBV7-8
clone size: .
D gene: .
CDR3 protein: CASSFSRAHEQFF
CDR3 DNA: TGTGCCAGCAGCTTTTCGAGGGCACATGAGCAGTTCTTC

J gene: TRBJ1-4
V gene: TRBV24-1
clone size: .
D gene: .
CDR3 protein: CATSDSGSFGNEKLFF
CDR3 DNA: TGTGCCACCAGTGATTCGGGGAGTTTTGGTAATGAAAAACTGTTTTTT

J gene: TRBJ1-4
V gene: TRBV7-8
clone size: .
D gene: .
CDR3 protein: CASTTRRRGEKLFF
CDR3 DNA: TGTGCCAGCACCACGCGCCGCCGGGGGGAAAAACTGTTTTTT

J gene: TRBJ2-2
V gene: TRBV5-1
clone size: .
D gene: .
CDR3 protein: CASSFGYPGELFF
CDR3 DNA: TGCGCCAGCAGCTTCGGGTATCCCGGGGAGCTGTTTTTT

J gene: TRBJ2-1
V gene: TRBV14
clone size: few
D gene: TRBD2
CDR3 protein: CASSQVARAGGDNEQFF
CDR3 DNA: TGTGCCAGCAGCCAAGTCGCCCGGGCTGGGGGGGACAATGAGCAGTTCTTC

J gene: TRBJ1-3
V gene: TRBV29-1
clone size: .
D gene: TRBD1
CDR3 protein: CSAAGGPSGNTIYF
CDR3 DNA: TGCAGCGCCGCAGGGGGCCCCTCTGGAAACACCATATATTTT

J gene: TRBJ1-2
V gene: TRBV5-1
clone size: .
D gene: TRBD1
CDR3 protein: CASSLGQGFGYTF
CDR3 DNA: TGCGCCAGCAGCTTGGGACAGGGCTTTGGCTACACCTTC

J gene: TRBJ2-2
V gene: TRBV6-2/TRBV6-3
clone size: few
D gene: .
CDR3 protein: CASSSGISNTGELFF
CDR3 DNA: TGTGCCAGCAGTTCAGGGATCTCGAACACCGGGGAGCTGTTTTTT

J gene: TRBJ2-4
V gene: TRBV11-2
clone size: .
D gene: TRBD1
CDR3 protein: CASSRTTGAKNIQYF
CDR3 DNA: TGTGCCAGCAGCCGAACCACAGGGGCGAAAAACATTCAGTACTTC

J gene: TRBJ2-6
V gene: TRBV5-1
clone size: once
D gene: .
CDR3 protein: CASSLAVTSSGANVLTF
CDR3 DNA: TGCGCCAGCAGCTTGGCCGTCACTAGCTCTGGGGCCAACGTCCTGACTTTC

J gene: TRBJ1-1
V gene: TRBV2
clone size: .
D gene: .
CDR3 protein: CARTSGVSTEAFF
CDR3 DNA: TGTGCCAGAACGTCAGGGGTGAGCACTGAAGCTTTCTTT

J gene: TRBJ1-1
V gene: TRBV7-2
clone size: once
D gene: .
CDR3 protein: CASSLGQATEAFF
CDR3 DNA: TGTGCCAGCAGCTTAGGACAGGCCACTGAAGCTTTCTTT

J gene: TRBJ1-6
V gene: TRBV2
clone size: .
D gene: .
CDR3 protein: CASSSGTDSPLHF
CDR3 DNA: TGTGCCAGCAGCTCAGGCACCGATTCACCCCTCCACTTT

J gene: TRBJ2-7
V gene: TRBV29-1
clone size: .
D gene: TRBD1
CDR3 protein: CSAGTGWEQYF
CDR3 DNA: TGCAGCGCCGGGACAGGGTGGGAGCAGTACTTC

J gene: TRBJ1-1
V gene: TRBV20-1
clone size: .
D gene: .
CDR3 protein: CSATTSSEAFF
CDR3 DNA: TGCAGTGCTACCACGTCGAGTGAAGCTTTCTTT

J gene: TRBJ2-7
V gene: TRBV10-3
clone size: .
D gene: TRBD2
CDR3 protein: CAISEVGGGWYEQYF
CDR3 DNA: TGTGCCATCAGTGAGGTGGGCGGGGGGTGGTACGAGCAGTACTTC

J gene: TRBJ1-2
V gene: TRBV2
clone size: .
D gene: .
CDR3 protein: CASSALSQGTYGYTF
CDR3 DNA: TGTGCCAGCAGCGCCCTCTCACAGGGTACCTATGGCTACACCTTC

J gene: TRBJ2-4
V gene: TRBV21-1
clone size: once
D gene: .
CDR3 protein: CASSRRTVKNIQYF
CDR3 DNA: TGTGCCAGCAGCAGGAGGACAGTTAAAAACATTCAGTACTTC

J gene: TRBJ2-1
V gene: TRBV6-6
clone size: .
D gene: TRBD2
CDR3 protein: CASSYSDSGSRSEQFF
CDR3 DNA: TGTGCCAGCAGTTACTCCGATAGCGGGAGTAGGAGTGAGCAGTTCTTC

J gene: TRBJ2-2
V gene: TRBV5-1
clone size: .
D gene: .
CDR3 protein: CASSLVGALNTGELFF
CDR3 DNA: TGCGCCAGCAGCTTGGTTGGGGCTCTGAACACCGGGGAGCTGTTTTTT

J gene: TRBJ2-7
V gene: TRBV28
clone size: .
D gene: .
CDR3 protein: CASSPYSAGQYF
CDR3 DNA: TGTGCCAGCAGTCCCTACTCGGCGGGACAGTACTTC

J gene: TRBJ2-3
V gene: TRBV4-2
clone size: .
D gene: TRBD2
CDR3 protein: CASSQPQGSGRGDTQYF
CDR3 DNA: TGTGCCAGCAGCCAACCCCAGGGGAGCGGGAGAGGAGATACGCAGTATTTT

J gene: TRBJ1-5
V gene: TRBV7-2
clone size: few
D gene: TRBD1
CDR3 protein: CASSLAQGALQPQHF
CDR3 DNA: TGTGCCAGCAGCTTAGCGCAGGGGGCGCTTCAGCCCCAGCATTTT

J gene: TRBJ2-2
V gene: TRBV3-1/TRBV3-2
clone size: .
D gene: .
CDR3 protein: CASSSGGGELFF
CDR3 DNA: TGTGCCAGCAGCTCCGGCGGCGGGGAGCTGTTTTTT

J gene: TRBJ2-7
V gene: TRBV4-3
clone size: few
D gene: TRBD2
CDR3 protein: CASSRGDLYEQYF
CDR3 DNA: TGCGCCAGCAGTCGGGGGGACCTCTACGAGCAGTACTTC

J gene: TRBJ1-5
V gene: TRBV4-1
clone size: .
D gene: .
CDR3 protein: CASSQGISNQPQHF
CDR3 DNA: TGCGCCAGCAGCCAGGGCATATCTAATCAGCCCCAGCATTTT

J gene: TRBJ1-5
V gene: TRBV5-4
clone size: .
D gene: .
CDR3 protein: CASSQATVGNQPQHF
CDR3 DNA: TGTGCCAGCAGCCAGGCTACGGTGGGCAATCAGCCCCAGCATTTT

J gene: TRBJ1-2
V gene: TRBV29-1
clone size: .
D gene: .
CDR3 protein: CSGREPGEGPPNYGYTF
CDR3 DNA: TGCAGCGGCAGAGAACCGGGGGAAGGCCCTCCTAACTATGGCTACACCTTC

J gene: TRBJ1-2
V gene: TRBV19
clone size: .
D gene: TRBD1
CDR3 protein: CASSAGQDYGYTF
CDR3 DNA: TGTGCCAGTAGTGCCGGACAGGACTATGGCTACACCTTC

J gene: TRBJ1-2
V gene: TRBV7-8
clone size: .
D gene: .
CDR3 protein: CASSMDTYGYTF
CDR3 DNA: TGTGCCAGCAGCATGGACACCTATGGCTACACCTTC

J gene: TRBJ1-1
V gene: TRBV27
clone size: .
D gene: .
CDR3 protein: CASRLYASTASGVNTEAFF
CDR3 DNA: TGTGCCAGCAGGCTTTACGCCTCCACGGCTTCAGGCGTGAACACTGAAGCTTTCTTT

J gene: TRBJ1-5
V gene: TRBV9
clone size: .
D gene: TRBD1
CDR3 protein: CASSVTGTINQPQHF
CDR3 DNA: TGTGCCAGCAGCGTGACAGGGACGATAAATCAGCCCCAGCATTTT

J gene: TRBJ1-1
V gene: TRBV11-2
clone size: .
D gene: .
CDR3 protein: CASSLRGEGAFF
CDR3 DNA: TGTGCCAGCAGCTTACGTGGGGAGGGAGCTTTCTTT

J gene: TRBJ2-5
V gene: TRBV5-6
clone size: .
D gene: .
CDR3 protein: CASSLGAETQYF
CDR3 DNA: TGTGCCAGCAGCTTGGGGGCTGAGACCCAGTACTTC

J gene: TRBJ1-1
V gene: TRBV5-1
clone size: .
D gene: .
CDR3 protein: CASSSAGWTEAFF
CDR3 DNA: TGCGCCAGCAGCTCGGCGGGTTGGACTGAAGCTTTCTTT

J gene: TRBJ1-1
V gene: TRBV19
clone size: .
D gene: .
CDR3 protein: CASSRPGGEAFF
CDR3 DNA: TGTGCCAGTAGTCGCCCCGGCGGGGAAGCTTTCTTT

J gene: TRBJ2-7
V gene: TRBV30
clone size: .
D gene: .
CDR3 protein: CAWSGQPYEQYF
CDR3 DNA: TGTGCCTGGAGTGGACAACCCTACGAGCAGTACTTC

J gene: TRBJ1-5
V gene: TRBV12-3/TRBV12-4
clone size: .
D gene: .
CDR3 protein: CASQNANQPQHF
CDR3 DNA: TGTGCCAGCCAGAACGCTAATCAGCCCCAGCATTTT

J gene: TRBJ2-1
V gene: TRBV25-1
clone size: .
D gene: .
CDR3 protein: CASSESGEGVDEQFF
CDR3 DNA: TGTGCCAGCAGTGAATCGGGGGAGGGGGTCGATGAGCAGTTCTTC

J gene: TRBJ1-2
V gene: TRBV11-2
clone size: few
D gene: .
CDR3 protein: CASSSSRSPTGYTF
CDR3 DNA: TGTGCCAGCAGCTCGTCCAGGTCCCCTACGGGCTACACCTTC